Below, 26 T cell receptor beta chains from the same sample are listed, as sequenced in a study of Graves' ophthalmopathy and Graves' hyperthyroidism. RNA transcripts provided the template for amplifying TCR beta CDR3 regions. An opening RT-PCR round employed HTBI primers and preceded a second-round multiplex PCR. Via MiXCR, TCRdb re-called the multiplex PCR reads, giving one row per CDR3 protein. The table includes roughly 410,000 distinct CDR3 sequences, less than 20% detected once. Specimen: peripheral blood. The receptors come from a young woman with stable Graves' hyperthyroidism.

The chain uses TRBV6-1 and TRBJ1-2; TRBD1 matches at 11 bases. Per germline, CDR1 MNHNS and CDR2 SASEGT. V lost 11 bases and J lost 8; bases outside the gene matches: 13. The CDR3 runs 14 residues. CDR3 coding DNA: TGTGCCTCTCACCTTGCCGGGACAGGGGGAGGCTACACCTTC. Translated: CASHLAGTGGGYTF.

Ten or more counts support this clonotype. The V call is TRBV20-1, the J call TRBJ1-2, with a weak D call TRBD1 (5 bases). Germline CDR1 and CDR2: DFQATT and SNEGSKA (reference sequence). This CDR3 has 11 residues. The V and J ends lost 5 bases and 3 bases respectively, with 7 bases between them. The CDR3: CSARGDYGYTF. In DNA form, the CDR3 reads TGCAGTGCTCGGGGGGACTATGGCTACACCTTC.

This clonotype was observed at least ten times. This chain links TRBV7-2 with TRBJ1-1, with D unresolved. This CDR3 is 14 amino acids long. CDR1 and CDR2 from the germline V gene are SGHTA and FQGNSA. The ends were cut back, 4 bases at V and 3 bases at J, with 12 bases in the middle. The chain's CDR3 is CASSYDIGDTEAFF. Here the CDR3 DNA reads TGTGCCAGCAGCTATGATATCGGTGACACTGAAGCTTTCTTT.

This clonotype was recorded at least ten times. The chain has TRBV20-1 and TRBJ1-1, with D hard to call. CDR3 length equals 12 residues. Deletions cut 3 bases from V and 5 bases from J, with 10 bases between. CDR1 and CDR2 from the germline V gene are DFQATT and SNEGSKA (reference sequence). For the CDR3, the DNA is TGCAGTGCTAGCTCGGACGGTACTGAAGCTTTCTTT. This gives the protein CSASSDGTEAFF.

The chain's CDR3 is CAATGTGLNEQYF. The CDR3 nucleotides are TGTGCCGCCACCGGGACAGGGCTAAACGAGCAGTACTTC. This chain links TRBV6-1 with TRBJ2-7; TRBD1 aligns across 9 bases. V shed 11 bases and J 5 bases; nucleotides not matched to a gene: 10. This CDR3 is built from 13 residues. Germline values: CDR1 MNHNS, CDR2 SASEGT.

As regards this clonotype: One end of the junction fails to match germline, which may point to a read error. The chain uses TRBV6-1 and TRBJ1-1; D gene uncertain. Germline V CDR1 and CDR2: MNHNS, SASEGT. The CDR3 is 14 residues long. CDR3 protein: CASSEGGMNSEAFF. The CDR3 DNA sequence: TGTGCCAGCAGTGAGGGAGGGATGAACTCTGAAGCTTTCTTT.

This clonotype was seen ten or more times. This chain uses TRBV24-1 with TRBJ2-6; 10 bases are shared with TRBD1. Losses at the gene ends were 9 bases for V and 4 bases for J; bases not matched to a gene: 5. CDR1 is KGHDR, CDR2 SFDVKD, per germline. The CDR3 contains 15 residues. The CDR3 loop reads CATGDRGSGANVLTF. Here the CDR3 DNA reads TGTGCCACCGGGGACAGGGGTTCGGGGGCCAACGTCCTGACTTTC.

In its sample, this clonotype was seen many times. This rearrangement joins TRBV6-5 to TRBJ1-2, with TRBD1 as a possible D gene (6 bases). The CDR3 sequence is 11 residues long. Germline-derived CDR1 and CDR2 are MNHEY and SVGAGI. V lost 6 bases, J lost 6 bases, and 8 bases lay in between. In nucleotides, the CDR3 is TGTGCCAGCAGCTACAGGGATGGCTACACCTTC. It codes for CASSYRDGYTF.

This clonotype appeared many times. The V call is TRBV6-1, the J call TRBJ1-2; 8 bases map to TRBD1. The CDR3 spans 11 residues. CDR1 MNHNS and CDR2 SASEGT come from the germline V gene. The J segment lost 6 bases and the V segment lost 6 bases, leaving 0 bases of the junction unmatched. The CDR3 protein is CASRDRDGYTF. DNA for the CDR3: TGTGCCAGCAGGGACAGGGATGGCTACACCTTC.

This clonotype turned up a few times. The chain employs TRBV19 and TRBJ2-2; D gene unclear. Per the germline V gene, CDR1 is LNHDA and CDR2 is SQIVND (reference sequence). CDR3 length: 16 amino acids. V was clipped by 7 bases and J by 0 bases, with 15 bases between them. The CDR3 protein is CASTRQPPSNTGELFF. CDR3 coding DNA: TGTGCCAGTACAAGGCAGCCCCCTTCGAACACCGGGGAGCTGTTTTTT. Full variable domain (remainder filled in from reference TRBV19 and TRBJ2-2): DGGITQSPKYLFRKEGQNVTLSCEQNLNHDAMYWYRQDPGQGLRLIYYSQIVNDFQKGDIAEGYSVSREKKESFPLTVTSAQKNPTAFYLCASTRQPPSNTGELFFGEGSRLTVL.

There are many counts of this clonotype. The J gene is TRBJ1-1, the V gene TRBV7-9, with D uncertain. The V end lost 2 bases, the J end lost 0 bases, and 10 bases lay between the germline ends. The germline V gene has CDR1 SEHNR and CDR2 FQNEAQ (reference sequence). CDR3 length: 15 residues. The CDR3 loop is CASSLMAVMNTEAFF. The CDR3 DNA reads as TGTGCCAGCAGCTTAATGGCAGTCATGAACACTGAAGCTTTCTTT.

This clonotype was seen more than once but under ten times. This rearrangement joins TRBV11-1 to TRBJ2-6; a weak D match, TRBD2 (5 bases). This CDR3 contains 16 residues. Germline V gene sequence: CDR1 SGHAT, CDR2 FQDESV (reference sequence). V was shortened by 5 bases and J by 0 bases, with 11 bases between the two germline ends. The CDR3 sequence: CASSPRRASGANVLTF. CDR3 DNA: TGTGCCAGCAGCCCCCGGCGGGCCTCTGGGGCCAACGTCCTGACTTTC.

This clonotype was detected many times. V and J are TRBV12-3 or TRBV12-4 and TRBJ1-1, with 9 bases matching TRBD1. The CDR3 contains 14 residues. Unmatched junction bases numbered 5, after V lost 5 bases and J lost 4 bases. The CDR3 DNA reads TGTGCCAGCAGTCGACAGGGGGTGGGCACTGAAGCTTTCTTT. Translation: CASSRQGVGTEAFF.

This clonotype has a handful of counts. This chain connects TRBV12-3 or TRBV12-4 to TRBJ2-3; D perhaps matches TRBD1 (5 bases). With 5 bases removed from V and 5 bases from J, the gap between germline ends came to 20 bases. The CDR3 contains 16 residues. The CDR3 spells CASSMSGHGRGDTQYF. Written as DNA, the CDR3 is TGTGCCAGCAGTATGTCAGGACACGGCAGAGGAGATACGCAGTATTTT.

At least ten counts were recorded for this clonotype. The chain carries TRBV12-3 or TRBV12-4 and TRBJ2-5, with TRBD1 identical over 10 bases. The CDR3 sequence is 15 residues long. Trimming at V came to 1 base and at J to 3 bases, leaving 2 bases not matched to a gene. The CDR3 loop reads CASSLEGTGEETQYF. CDR3 nucleotide sequence: TGTGCCAGCAGTTTAGAGGGGACAGGGGAAGAGACCCAGTACTTC.

This clonotype has a handful of counts. The V gene is TRBV2, the J gene TRBJ1-1; 9 nucleotides line up with TRBD1. J lost 4 bases, V lost 6 bases, and 6 bases had no gene match. Germline V lookup: CDR1 SNHLY, CDR2 FYNNEI. The CDR3 runs 14 residues. The CDR3 is CASRGTGTRTEAFF. CDR3 coding DNA: TGTGCCAGCAGGGGGACAGGGACGCGCACTGAAGCTTTCTTT.

The chain is built from TRBV19 and TRBJ2-2; weak D call: TRBD1 (5 bases). This CDR3 spans 14 amino acids. Germline lookup yields CDR1 LNHDA and CDR2 SQIVND (reference sequence). Trimming removed 5 bases from V and 4 bases from J, with 11 bases in between. The CDR3 region is CASSPGQLTGELFF. As DNA, the CDR3 is TGTGCCAGTAGTCCCGGACAACTCACCGGGGAGCTGTTTTTT.

In its sample, this clonotype was seen many times. The chain employs TRBV12-3 or TRBV12-4 and TRBJ1-6; TRBD1 matches at 11 bases. The CDR3 is 14 amino acids. V lost 4 bases and J lost 9; bases outside the gene matches: 2. CDR3: CASSSGTGGSPLHF. The CDR3 DNA is TGTGCCAGCAGTTCCGGGACAGGGGGTTCACCCCTCCACTTT.

V is TRBV4-3 and J is TRBJ1-2; 11 nucleotides match TRBD1. CDR1 LGHNA and CDR2 YSLEER come from the germline V gene. Trimming cost V 3 bases and J 6 bases; bases outside gene matches: 6. This CDR3 has 15 amino acids. The CDR3 DNA sequence: TGCGCCAGCAGCCAGGGGACAGGGGGGGCCAATGGCTACACCTTC. It is translated as CASSQGTGGANGYTF.

This clonotype has a handful of counts. V usage is TRBV20-1 and J usage is TRBJ2-7; possibly TRBD1 or TRBD2 for D (7 bases each). Germline V gene data show CDR1 as DFQATT and CDR2 as SNEGSKA (reference sequence). Between the trimmed V and J ends, which lost 0 bases and 2 bases, there was a span of 11 bases. CDR3 length equals 14 residues. As DNA, the CDR3 is TGCAGTGCTAGAGAGCAGGGGGGGACCTACGAGCAGTACTTC. This codes for CSAREQGGTYEQYF.

This clonotype was counted at least ten times. An end of the junction differs from the germline gene, which may be a read error. J is TRBJ2-5 and V is TRBV12-3 or TRBV12-4; weak D call: TRBD2 (5 bases). The CDR3 is 13 residues long. This chain's CDR3 is CASSSPEELAVRF. CDR3 nucleotides: TGTGCCAGCAGTTCCCCCGAAGAGCTAGCAGTACGGTTC.

This clonotype was observed at least ten times. V usage is TRBV5-1 and J usage is TRBJ1-1; a weak D match, TRBD1 (5 bases). This CDR3 comprises 12 residues. Germline V gene data show CDR1 as SGHRS and CDR2 as YFSETQ. V dropped 0 bases and J dropped 7 bases, with 7 bases sitting between them. In nucleotides, the CDR3 is TGCGCCAGCAGCTTGGGGGACGGTGAAGCTTTCTTT. Its translation is CASSLGDGEAFF.

The rearrangement joins TRBV5-1 to TRBJ2-5, with 8 nucleotides matching TRBD2. This CDR3 is 17 amino acids long. J was trimmed by 0 bases and V by 3 bases; bases with no gene match: 10. Germline lookup yields CDR1 SGHRS and CDR2 YFSETQ. This chain's CDR3 is CASSSRSSSGYQETQYF. DNA for the CDR3: TGCGCCAGCAGCTCCCGTAGTTCTAGCGGGTACCAAGAGACCCAGTACTTC. The full variable domain, with the rest looked up from reference TRBV5-1 and TRBJ2-5, is KAGVTQTPRYLIKTRGQQVTLSCSPISGHRSVSWYQQTPGQGLQFLFEYFSETQRNKGNFPGRFSGRQFSNSRSEMNVSTLELGDSALYLCASSSRSSSGYQETQYFGPGTRLLVL.

Ten or more counts support this clonotype. J is TRBJ1-1 and V is TRBV19, with D maybe TRBD1 (5 bases). Trimming took 10 bases from V and 11 from J, leaving 17 bases between them. Germline V gene data show CDR1 as LNHDA and CDR2 as SQIVND (reference sequence). The CDR3 is made up of 11 amino acids. CDR3 sequence: CATTQGLEAFF. Written as DNA, the CDR3 is TGTGCCACCACCCAGGGCTTAGAGGCTTTCTTT.

The genes are TRBV27 and TRBJ1-5; TRBD1 matches 7 bases. The CDR3 is 15 amino acids. Looked up from germline, CDR1 is MNHEY and CDR2 is SMNVEV (reference sequence). Germline trimming cut 6 bases from V and 7 bases from J; bases unmatched to any gene: 12. The CDR3 nucleotides read TGTGCCAGCAGCCGTAGAGAGGGGGCGCGGCAGCCCCAGCATTTT. Amino acids: CASSRREGARQPQHF.

This clonotype was observed at least ten times. The V and J genes are TRBV19 and TRBJ2-5; 11 positions match TRBD1. This CDR3 has 15 amino acids. Germline CDR1 is LNHDA and CDR2 is SQIVND (reference sequence). V gave up 5 bases and J gave up 4 bases; unmatched junction bases: 6. Written as DNA, the CDR3 is TGTGCCAGTAGTGGGGACAGGGGGGGAGGAGAGACCCAGTACTTC. Translating gives CASSGDRGGGETQYF.